Described below is a single TCR beta chain sequence and its context. Its antigen is unknown. These data are taken from a study of cytomegalovirus exposure and HLA in healthy donors. Across the whole study: Samples from HLA-typed donors yielded about 85 million unique TCRs in an early data release. Among the 300 to 500 genotyped donors, approximately 81% were placed in the Caucasian-associated ancestry cluster. Regarding the study as a whole: Segments of the TCR beta V type were, in most cases, productive about 87% or about 30% of the time in an earlier analysis.

The PCR made use of 60 Vbeta and 13 Jbeta primers. Original analysis: It was a later analysis that counted 75 million to 90 million unique TCR beta chains, of which approximately 9.9 million were shared. Using immunoSEQ multiplex PCR, the repertoire was profiled, and TCRdb retains in-frame clones only, with some absent. From that table come the V and J calls and clone size; the DNA was used to work out D and trimming. The table shows roughly 100,000 clones, with 69% occurring only once. Input material: PBMCs. This TCR was sampled from a man aged 25 to 40 in good health and CMV-seronegative.

CDR3 loop: CASSLSRGTSGYTF. CDR3 DNA sequence: TGTGCCAGCAGCTTGTCCCGAGGGACTTCGGGCTACACCTTC. This chain links TRBV7-6 with TRBJ1-2, with D possibly matching TRBD1 (5 bases). This CDR3 is built from 14 residues. The V gene's germline CDR1 is SGHVS and CDR2 FNYEAQ. The ends were cut back, 3 bases at V and 8 bases at J, with 16 bases in the middle.